Shown below are 17 T cell receptor beta chains from a single sample sequenced in a study of T-cell reconstitution after alpha-beta-depleted transplantation in children. As it was prepared, the TCRbeta library received unique molecular identifiers. TCRdb recomputed calls from the PCR reads with MiXCR, one row per CDR3 protein. The sample includes more than 250,000 distinct CDR3 sequences, over 8% seen only once; the top ten take around a tenth. The specimen was PBMCs from the stem cell graft donor, collected from the stem cell graft. These receptors were taken from a human donor who donated a stem cell graft to a child with SCID.

This clonotype has at least ten counts. J is TRBJ1-6 and V is TRBV14; 9 bases line up with TRBD1. Losses at the gene ends were 4 bases for V and 13 bases for J; bases not matched to a gene: 8. Germline values: CDR1 SGHDN, CDR2 FVKESK. The CDR3 sequence is 14 residues long. The CDR3: CASSPGQGFVPLHF. The CDR3 DNA follows: TGTGCCAGCAGCCCGGGACAGGGATTCGTGCCCCTCCACTTT.

This chain joins TRBV20-1 and TRBJ2-6; D is unresolved. Per the germline V gene, CDR1 is DFQATT and CDR2 is SNEGSKA (reference sequence). The CDR3 spans 14 residues. V was trimmed by 3 bases and J by 0 bases, leaving 6 bases between them. CDR3 DNA: TGCAGTGCTAGTCCGGCCTCTGGGGCCAACGTCCTGACTTTC. Translating gives CSASPASGANVLTF.

The rearrangement links TRBV5-1 to TRBJ2-5, with 9 nucleotides matching TRBD1. The CDR3 loop spans 16 amino acids. The V gene's germline CDR1 is SGHRS and CDR2 YFSETQ. After removal of 4 bases from V and 1 base from J, the junction contained 8 bases not matched to a gene. CDR3 region: CASSKPGQGTQETQYF. CDR3 nucleotides: TGCGCCAGCAGCAAGCCGGGACAGGGTACCCAAGAGACCCAGTACTTC.

V and J are TRBV6-1 and TRBJ1-1, with D possibly being TRBD1 (5 bases). The CDR3 length is 14 residues. V lost 5 bases, J lost 0 bases, and 10 bases lay in between. The germline gives CDR1 MNHNS, CDR2 SASEGT. CDR3 nucleotides: TGTGCCAGCAGTAGAGGGGTTGTGAACACTGAAGCTTTCTTT. Its translation: CASSRGVVNTEAFF.

There are many counts of this clonotype. This sequence joins TRBV5-1 and TRBJ2-3; a possible D gene is TRBD1 (6 bases). Trimming left V 4 bases short and J 2 bases short, with 11 bases between. This CDR3 is built from 14 residues. Germline V gives CDR1 SGHRS, CDR2 YFSETQ. CDR3 sequence (DNA): TGCGCCAGCAGCCTTGGACAGAACACAGATACGCAGTATTTT. Amino acid sequence: CASSLGQNTDTQYF.

A few counts support this clonotype. The V call is TRBV20-1, the J call TRBJ2-5, with 8 bases identical to TRBD2. Germline V lookup: CDR1 DFQATT, CDR2 SNEGSKA (reference sequence). The trim removed 0 bases at V and 1 base at J, leaving 7 bases unmatched. This CDR3 spans 16 amino acids. CDR3 loop: CSARDRGGSSQETQYF. For the CDR3, the DNA is TGCAGTGCTAGAGATCGGGGGGGGTCTTCCCAAGAGACCCAGTACTTC.

The chain is built from TRBV5-1 and TRBJ2-2; 7 bases map to TRBD2. The V and J ends lost 4 bases and 0 bases, in that order; junction bases with no gene match: 6. The CDR3 loop spans 16 amino acids. Germline CDR1 SGHRS, CDR2 YFSETQ. Here the CDR3 DNA reads TGCGCCAGCAGCGCGACTAGCTCGTCGAACACCGGGGAGCTGTTTTTT. Amino acid sequence: CASSATSSSNTGELFF.

This rearrangement joins TRBV12-3 or TRBV12-4 to TRBJ2-1, with a tentative D call TRBD2 (6 bases). The CDR3 is 14 amino acids. Trimming left V 5 bases short and J 8 bases short, with 16 bases between. In DNA form, the CDR3 reads TGTGCCAGCAGTCCTCGGACCTGGGGGGATGAGCAGTTCTTC. Protein: CASSPRTWGDEQFF.

The CDR3 coding sequence is TGTGCCATACAGGCCCCCGGAGACACTGAAGCTTTCTTT. The encoded protein is CAIQAPGDTEAFF. The chain uses TRBV10-3 and TRBJ1-1, with D perhaps matching TRBD1 (5 bases). Per the germline V gene, CDR1 is ENHRY and CDR2 is SYGVKD. V was cut by 9 bases and J by 3 bases, with 14 bases left in between. The CDR3 spans 13 residues.

The table lists this clonotype with many counts. This chain links TRBV27 with TRBJ2-5; the D is unclear. The germline V gene has CDR1 MNHEY and CDR2 SMNVEV (reference sequence). Trimming shortened V by 5 bases and J by 5 bases, and 15 bases separated the two germline ends. CDR3 length equals 14 residues. The CDR3, as DNA: TGTGCCAGCAGTCTGGGGTTTGATCGCGAGACCCAGTACTTC. It codes for CASSLGFDRETQYF.

This sequence joins TRBV7-2 and TRBJ2-5; no definite D call. This CDR3 spans 14 amino acids. V lost 5 bases and J lost 3, with 13 bases in between. The germline CDR1 and CDR2 sequences are SGHTA and FQGNSA. This chain's CDR3 is CASSRDHREETQYF. Here the CDR3 DNA reads TGTGCCAGCAGCAGAGACCACCGGGAAGAGACCCAGTACTTC.

The sample holds many counts of this clonotype. This sequence joins TRBV27 and TRBJ2-2, with D unresolved. The CDR3 sequence is 14 residues long. Germline-derived CDR1 and CDR2 are MNHEY and SMNVEV (reference sequence). V was clipped by 8 bases and J by 0 bases, with 10 bases between them. CDR3 coding DNA: TGTGCCAGCTCCGGCAGGACGAACACCGGGGAGCTGTTTTTT. This gives the protein CASSGRTNTGELFF.

The V call is TRBV7-8, the J call TRBJ1-1; a weak D match, TRBD1 (5 bases). Looked up from germline, CDR1 is SGHVS and CDR2 is FQNEAQ. There are 15 residues in the CDR3. The V and J ends lost 3 bases and 4 bases respectively, with 15 bases between them. CDR3 DNA sequence: TGTGCCAGCAGCTTCGGTCTGGGGGGGGGCACTGAAGCTTTCTTT. It encodes CASSFGLGGGTEAFF. The whole variable domain, remainder taken from reference TRBV7-8 and TRBJ1-1, is GAGVSQSPRYKVAKRGQDVALRCDPISGHVSLFWYQQALGQGPEFLTYFQNEAQLDKSGLPSDRFFAERPEGSVSTLKIQRTQQEDSAVYLCASSFGLGGGTEAFFGQGTRLTVV.

This clonotype was observed a handful of times. The chain joins TRBV11-3 to TRBJ2-1, with 7 positions matching TRBD1. The V gene's germline CDR1 is SGHNT and CDR2 YENEEA. The CDR3 length is 15 residues. V shed 5 bases, J shed 2 bases, and the junction held 6 bases outside the gene matches. The CDR3 DNA reads TGTGCCAGCAGCACGACAGGGAACCCCTACAATGAGCAGTTCTTC. Protein product: CASSTTGNPYNEQFF. Full variable domain (remainder filled in from reference TRBV11-3 and TRBJ2-1): EAGVVQSPRYKIIEKKQPVAFWCNPISGHNTLYWYLQNLGQGPELLIRYENEEAVDDSQLPKDRFSAERLKGVDSTLKIQPAELGDSAVYLCASSTTGNPYNEQFFGPGTRLTVL.

This rearrangement joins TRBV20-1 to TRBJ2-2, with no clear D. The CDR3 length is 15 residues. V shed 4 bases and J shed 5 bases, with 17 bases lying between them. Looked up from germline, CDR1 is DFQATT and CDR2 is SNEGSKA (reference sequence). The CDR3 is CSAKDSSSITGELFF. CDR3 DNA: TGCAGTGCTAAAGATAGCTCCTCTATTACCGGGGAGCTGTTTTTT.

The CDR3 protein is CASSFDPQGGSTEAFF. Here the CDR3 DNA reads TGTGCCAGCAGTTTTGACCCCCAGGGAGGGAGCACTGAAGCTTTCTTT. This chain joins TRBV12-3 or TRBV12-4 and TRBJ1-1, with a possible D match to TRBD1 (5 bases). The CDR3 runs 16 residues. Trimming removed 3 bases at V and 4 bases at J, with 18 bases between.

This clonotype was observed many times. The chain recombines TRBV7-9 with TRBJ2-2; D gene uncertain. Germline CDR1 is SEHNR and CDR2 is FQNEAQ (reference sequence). The CDR3 spans 16 residues. Trimming took 6 bases from V and 3 from J, leaving 17 bases between them. Here the CDR3 reads CASRRPYRMDTGELFF. For the CDR3, the DNA is TGTGCCAGCAGGCGGCCTTATAGGATGGACACCGGGGAGCTGTTTTTT.